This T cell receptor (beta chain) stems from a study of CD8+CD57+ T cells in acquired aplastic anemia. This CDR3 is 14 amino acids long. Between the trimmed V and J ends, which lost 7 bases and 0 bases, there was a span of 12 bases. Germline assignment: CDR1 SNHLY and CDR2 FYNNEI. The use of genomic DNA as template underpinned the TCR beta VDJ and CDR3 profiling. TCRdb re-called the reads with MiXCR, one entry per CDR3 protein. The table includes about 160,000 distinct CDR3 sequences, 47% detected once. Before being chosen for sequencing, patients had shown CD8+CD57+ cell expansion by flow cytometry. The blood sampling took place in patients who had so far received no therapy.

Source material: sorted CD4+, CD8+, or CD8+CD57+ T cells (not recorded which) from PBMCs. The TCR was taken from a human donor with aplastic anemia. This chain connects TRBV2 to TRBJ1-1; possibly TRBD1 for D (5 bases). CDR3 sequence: CASNRNTMNTEAFF. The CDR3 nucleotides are TGTGCCAGCAACAGGAACACGATGAACACTGAAGCTTTCTTT.